This entry concerns a single T cell receptor beta chain. Its antigen specificity is not known. There are no base qualities to consult, and no much larger clone falls within one base. Participants in the prospective study were aged about 18 to 90 years, lived in under 30 United States geographic areas, and enrolled through a virtual design. In the prospective study, cohorts were assigned on the basis of participant-reported clinical history obtained from a screening survey and a study questionnaire. In the prospective study, mobile phlebotomists collected whole blood, serum and a nasopharyngeal or oropharyngeal swab from each participant. Over a roughly two-month period, participants in the prospective study had the option of providing additional blood draws and questionnaires. Prospective study blood samples were shipped either frozen or at room temperature before DNA extraction. V and J are trimmed by 0 bases and 6 bases, and the gene matches miss 6 bases of the junction. The CDR3 covers 16 residues, taking in both the cysteine and the phenylalanine. Left in the record is the CDR3 DNA by itself, 48 bases read in frame from the first base. From a lookup of the germline V gene, CDR1 and CDR2 are MGHRA and YSYEKL.

These data originate in a study of blood T cell repertoires in COVID-19 (dated by TCRdb to about 2020). Context from the whole study: Collaborator samples came from the United States, Italy and Spain and covered acute and convalescent phases of COVID-19. Deeply sampled blood TCRbeta repertoires from subjects exposed to, actively infected with, or recovered from COVID-19 were included in the dataset. The material from the prospective study consisted of cDNA or gDNA derived from T cells, B-cell-depleted T cells, or PBMCs. Where available, HLA class I and class II types were obtained from metadata supplied by the sample provider rather than from assay-based typing. A de-identified subject ID, COVID-19 status, age in years and sex were almost always included in the sample metadata. The samples were drawn from the first 160 participants of the ongoing ImmuneRACE study and from 950 to 1,500 subjects provided by 6 global collaborators. The repertoires were released in a freely available public database intended as a resource for research on the immune response to SARS-CoV-2. Here is what the overall study found, with its caveats: The quantity of clinical and demographic metadata differed by source and by participant and was supplied without curation.

The immunoSEQ Assay, a bias-controlled multiplex PCR, was used to amplify TCRbeta CDR3 regions from genomic DNA. In the original analysis: The number of nucleated cells in each sample was estimated by amplification of reference gene primers within the assay. Sequence reads were collapsed and filtered to measure the absolute abundance of every unique TCRbeta CDR3 rearrangement. Productive Simpson clonality was computed per sample as the square root of Simpson's diversity index over productive rearrangements. Imported from immuneACCESS, the table was reduced by TCRdb to in-frame sequences with V and J called. These copies leave out some clones; in studies compared against another copy, an unresolved V gene accounts for under half, and the cause of the remainder is not known. The V and J calls and the clone size are those of that table, but D and trimming were determined from the DNA. This sample gives around 230,000 clones in total; roughly 90% of them show up just once. The ten top clones hold around 10% of the sample.

The TCR comes from a young man with acute COVID-19. The specimen was PBMCs or T cells enriched from blood (not recorded which). The chain links TRBV4-1 with TRBJ2-1; 9 bases in the junction line up with TRBD2. The nucleotides are TGCGCCAGCAGCCAAGATGGGACTAGCTGGGCCAATGAGCAGTTCTTC. The encoded protein is CASSQDGTSWANEQFF.